A selection of T cell receptor beta chains follows, all from one sample in a study of identical twins. TCRdb called the 5' RACE reads again in MiXCR, with one record for every CDR3 protein. The data show 500,000 to 550,000 distinct CDR3 sequences, with around 20% seen just once and 0.48% held by the top ten. This sample was shared with a second study, whose subject was yellow fever vaccine responses in identical twins.

The sample comprised CD4+ T cells sorted from blood. Receptors were obtained from a woman aged 18-30 years in good health. CDR3s include the opening cysteine and the closing phenylalanine or tryptophan. D genes are given only for firm matches. Where a row states a size, it is once, few, many or the class of an expanded clone; other rows omit it.

d_call | j_call | clone_size | v_call | cdr3_aa | cdr3_nt
NA | TRBJ2-5 | NA | TRBV25-1 | CASSENRQETQYF | TGTGCCAGCAGTGAGAACCGCCAAGAGACCCAGTACTTC
NA | TRBJ2-2 | NA | TRBV15 | CATSRDLGRNTGELFF | TGTGCCACCAGCAGAGATTTGGGCAGGAACACCGGGGAGCTGTTTTTT
NA | TRBJ2-1 | few | TRBV7-3 | CASSPSMERNEQFF | TGTGCCAGCAGCCCCTCTATGGAACGAAATGAGCAGTTCTTC
NA | TRBJ1-4 | few | TRBV5-1 | CASSPIGSEKLFF | TGCGCCAGCAGCCCCATAGGCTCCGAAAAACTGTTTTTT
TRBD2 | TRBJ2-3 | few | TRBV19 | CASSGGLAADTQYF | TGTGCCAGTAGTGGAGGACTAGCGGCAGATACGCAGTATTTT
NA | TRBJ2-3 | NA | TRBV5-1 | CASRNGLITDTQYF | TGCGCCAGCAGGAACGGGCTTATCACAGATACGCAGTATTTT
NA | TRBJ1-5 | NA | TRBV10-3 | CATNGVGNQPQHF | TGTGCCACCAACGGGGTGGGCAATCAGCCCCAGCATTTT
NA | TRBJ1-5 | NA | TRBV29-1 | CSVLQGGNQPQHF | TGCAGCGTGCTACAGGGAGGCAATCAGCCCCAGCATTTT
TRBD2 | TRBJ2-1 | NA | TRBV3-1 | CASSLPPGLAGGPEQFF | TGTGCCAGCAGCCTACCTCCTGGACTAGCGGGAGGGCCAGAGCAGTTCTTC
NA | TRBJ2-7 | few | TRBV5-6 | CASRPGRSYEQYF | TGTGCCAGCAGGCCGGGACGGTCCTACGAGCAGTACTTC
NA | TRBJ2-1 | NA | TRBV10-3 | CAISDSSQGGHEQFF | TGTGCCATCAGTGATTCATCCCAGGGGGGACATGAGCAGTTCTTC
NA | TRBJ2-1 | NA | TRBV7-3 | CASSLDHLSYNEQFF | TGTGCCAGCAGCTTAGACCATCTCTCCTACAATGAGCAGTTCTTC
NA | TRBJ1-2 | few | TRBV27 | CASSLPGSGYTF | TGTGCCAGCAGTTTACCCGGGTCTGGCTACACCTTC
TRBD2 | TRBJ2-1 | few | TRBV28 | CASSWASGRLNEQFF | TGTGCCAGCAGCTGGGCTAGCGGGAGATTGAATGAGCAGTTCTTC
NA | TRBJ1-2 | once | TRBV2 | CAGTSRSYGYTF | TGTGCCGGAACAAGTCGGAGTTATGGCTACACCTTC
TRBD1 | TRBJ1-1 | NA | TRBV10-3 | CAIREDRVAFF | TGTGCCATCAGGGAGGACAGGGTCGCTTTCTTT
NA | TRBJ2-1 | few | TRBV20-1 | CSARALGPEQFF | TGCAGTGCTAGAGCCCTTGGCCCTGAGCAGTTCTTC
NA | TRBJ2-5 | many | TRBV5-1 | CASSITSSAYQETQYF | TGCGCCAGCAGCATTACTAGTTCCGCGTACCAAGAGACCCAGTACTTC
NA | TRBJ2-1 | few | TRBV29-1 | CSVRGSGYNEQFF | TGCAGCGTGCGGGGCTCTGGATACAATGAGCAGTTCTTC
TRBD1 | TRBJ2-7 | few | TRBV2 | CASSLRDSFIGEQYF | TGTGCCAGCAGTTTAAGGGACAGTTTTATTGGCGAGCAGTACTTC
NA | TRBJ2-1 | few | TRBV20-1 | CSADRANEQFF | TGCAGTGCTGACCGGGCCAATGAGCAGTTCTTC
TRBD2 | TRBJ2-1 | NA | TRBV10-3 | CAIKQGTSGMDEQFF | TGTGCCATCAAGCAAGGGACTAGCGGGATGGATGAGCAGTTCTTC
TRBD2 | TRBJ2-1 | NA | TRBV5-1 | CASKWGGGRAGYNEQFF | TGCGCCAGCAAGTGGGGCGGCGGGAGGGCCGGCTACAATGAGCAGTTCTTC
NA | TRBJ2-1 | once | TRBV20-1 | CSARLGTREAIYNEQFF | TGCAGTGCTAGGCTCGGAACTCGGGAAGCAATATACAATGAGCAGTTCTTC
TRBD1 | TRBJ1-2 | few | TRBV9 | CASSTGTGTNYGYTF | TGTGCCAGCAGCACCGGGACAGGGACTAACTATGGCTACACCTTC
NA | TRBJ2-5 | NA | TRBV10-3 | CAISESSSMETQYF | TGTGCCATCAGTGAGTCGAGTTCGATGGAGACCCAGTACTTC
TRBD2 | TRBJ2-1 | many | TRBV5-8 | CASSLGSGAYNEQFF | TGTGCCAGCAGCTTGGGTAGCGGGGCTTACAATGAGCAGTTCTTC
NA | TRBJ2-6 | few | TRBV20-1 | CSGVGVKSGANVLTF | TGCAGTGGTGTGGGCGTAAAATCCGGGGCCAACGTCCTGACTTTC
NA | TRBJ2-2 | few | TRBV5-1 | CASRPLDTGELFF | TGCGCCAGCAGACCGCTGGACACCGGGGAGCTGTTTTTT
NA | TRBJ2-2 | NA | TRBV15 | CATTSRVTNTGELFF | TGTGCCACCACCAGCCGAGTGACGAACACCGGGGAGCTGTTTTTT
TRBD1 | TRBJ2-2 | many | TRBV29-1 | CSVVPQGQFNTGELFF | TGCAGCGTTGTCCCTCAGGGACAGTTTAACACCGGGGAGCTGTTTTTT
NA | TRBJ2-5 | few | TRBV12-3/TRBV12-4 | CASRGTKQETQYF | TGTGCCAGCCGGGGGACAAAACAAGAGACCCAGTACTTC
NA | TRBJ1-1 | NA | TRBV19 | CACNRILVDTEAFF | TGTGCCTGCAACAGGATTCTCGTAGACACTGAAGCTTTCTTT
TRBD2 | TRBJ2-1 | NA | TRBV12-3/TRBV12-4 | CASKSGAGGPPNEQFF | TGTGCCAGCAAGTCAGGTGCGGGGGGTCCGCCGAATGAGCAGTTCTTC
TRBD1 | TRBJ1-1 | few | TRBV20-1 | CSAPGQSNTEAFF | TGCAGTGCCCCGGGACAGTCGAACACTGAAGCTTTCTTT
NA | TRBJ2-3 | NA | TRBV6-1 | CASRTNGLAITDTQYF | TGTGCCAGCAGAACCAATGGGCTAGCGATAACAGATACGCAGTATTTT
NA | TRBJ2-7 | NA | TRBV18 | CASSQTGERYEQYF | TGTGCCAGCTCCCAAACAGGTGAACGGTACGAGCAGTACTTC
NA | TRBJ2-3 | many | TRBV5-1 | CASSEGWTDTQYF | TGCGCCAGCAGCGAAGGATGGACAGATACGCAGTATTTT
TRBD1 | TRBJ2-4 | NA | TRBV28 | CASSETGGKNIQYF | TGTGCCAGCAGTGAAACAGGGGGAAAAAACATTCAGTACTTC
NA | TRBJ2-5 | few | TRBV10-3 | CAISRNQETQYF | TGTGCCATCAGTAGAAACCAAGAGACCCAGTACTTC
NA | TRBJ2-5 | NA | TRBV20-1 | CSATRDTSQETQYF | TGCAGTGCTACCCGGGACACCTCCCAAGAGACCCAGTACTTC
TRBD1 | TRBJ2-2 | NA | TRBV10-3 | CAIRDPGQGTGELFF | TGTGCCATCAGAGATCCGGGACAGGGAACCGGGGAGCTGTTTTTT
NA | TRBJ2-2 | NA | TRBV24-1 | CATSDLGAVTGELFF | TGTGCCACCAGTGATTTAGGGGCAGTCACCGGGGAGCTGTTTTTT
NA | TRBJ2-2 | NA | TRBV12-3/TRBV12-4 | CASSLTGGGNTGELFF | TGTGCCAGCAGTTTAACCGGAGGGGGGAACACCGGGGAGCTGTTTTTT
TRBD1 | TRBJ2-2 | few | TRBV12-3/TRBV12-4 | CASSFSLSVDRGRPGELFF | TGTGCCAGCAGTTTCAGTTTGTCGGTGGACAGGGGGCGACCCGGGGAGCTGTTTTTT
NA | TRBJ1-1 | few | TRBV7-3 | CASLQTGNTEAFF | TGTGCCAGCCTCCAGACAGGGAACACTGAAGCTTTCTTT
NA | TRBJ1-5 | NA | TRBV24-1 | CATSDQDRIPPQHF | TGTGCCACCAGTGACCAGGACAGAATCCCGCCCCAGCATTTT
NA | TRBJ2-2 | few | TRBV5-1 | CASSCRLPTGELFF | TGCGCCAGCAGCTGCCGCCTACCCACCGGGGAGCTGTTTTTT